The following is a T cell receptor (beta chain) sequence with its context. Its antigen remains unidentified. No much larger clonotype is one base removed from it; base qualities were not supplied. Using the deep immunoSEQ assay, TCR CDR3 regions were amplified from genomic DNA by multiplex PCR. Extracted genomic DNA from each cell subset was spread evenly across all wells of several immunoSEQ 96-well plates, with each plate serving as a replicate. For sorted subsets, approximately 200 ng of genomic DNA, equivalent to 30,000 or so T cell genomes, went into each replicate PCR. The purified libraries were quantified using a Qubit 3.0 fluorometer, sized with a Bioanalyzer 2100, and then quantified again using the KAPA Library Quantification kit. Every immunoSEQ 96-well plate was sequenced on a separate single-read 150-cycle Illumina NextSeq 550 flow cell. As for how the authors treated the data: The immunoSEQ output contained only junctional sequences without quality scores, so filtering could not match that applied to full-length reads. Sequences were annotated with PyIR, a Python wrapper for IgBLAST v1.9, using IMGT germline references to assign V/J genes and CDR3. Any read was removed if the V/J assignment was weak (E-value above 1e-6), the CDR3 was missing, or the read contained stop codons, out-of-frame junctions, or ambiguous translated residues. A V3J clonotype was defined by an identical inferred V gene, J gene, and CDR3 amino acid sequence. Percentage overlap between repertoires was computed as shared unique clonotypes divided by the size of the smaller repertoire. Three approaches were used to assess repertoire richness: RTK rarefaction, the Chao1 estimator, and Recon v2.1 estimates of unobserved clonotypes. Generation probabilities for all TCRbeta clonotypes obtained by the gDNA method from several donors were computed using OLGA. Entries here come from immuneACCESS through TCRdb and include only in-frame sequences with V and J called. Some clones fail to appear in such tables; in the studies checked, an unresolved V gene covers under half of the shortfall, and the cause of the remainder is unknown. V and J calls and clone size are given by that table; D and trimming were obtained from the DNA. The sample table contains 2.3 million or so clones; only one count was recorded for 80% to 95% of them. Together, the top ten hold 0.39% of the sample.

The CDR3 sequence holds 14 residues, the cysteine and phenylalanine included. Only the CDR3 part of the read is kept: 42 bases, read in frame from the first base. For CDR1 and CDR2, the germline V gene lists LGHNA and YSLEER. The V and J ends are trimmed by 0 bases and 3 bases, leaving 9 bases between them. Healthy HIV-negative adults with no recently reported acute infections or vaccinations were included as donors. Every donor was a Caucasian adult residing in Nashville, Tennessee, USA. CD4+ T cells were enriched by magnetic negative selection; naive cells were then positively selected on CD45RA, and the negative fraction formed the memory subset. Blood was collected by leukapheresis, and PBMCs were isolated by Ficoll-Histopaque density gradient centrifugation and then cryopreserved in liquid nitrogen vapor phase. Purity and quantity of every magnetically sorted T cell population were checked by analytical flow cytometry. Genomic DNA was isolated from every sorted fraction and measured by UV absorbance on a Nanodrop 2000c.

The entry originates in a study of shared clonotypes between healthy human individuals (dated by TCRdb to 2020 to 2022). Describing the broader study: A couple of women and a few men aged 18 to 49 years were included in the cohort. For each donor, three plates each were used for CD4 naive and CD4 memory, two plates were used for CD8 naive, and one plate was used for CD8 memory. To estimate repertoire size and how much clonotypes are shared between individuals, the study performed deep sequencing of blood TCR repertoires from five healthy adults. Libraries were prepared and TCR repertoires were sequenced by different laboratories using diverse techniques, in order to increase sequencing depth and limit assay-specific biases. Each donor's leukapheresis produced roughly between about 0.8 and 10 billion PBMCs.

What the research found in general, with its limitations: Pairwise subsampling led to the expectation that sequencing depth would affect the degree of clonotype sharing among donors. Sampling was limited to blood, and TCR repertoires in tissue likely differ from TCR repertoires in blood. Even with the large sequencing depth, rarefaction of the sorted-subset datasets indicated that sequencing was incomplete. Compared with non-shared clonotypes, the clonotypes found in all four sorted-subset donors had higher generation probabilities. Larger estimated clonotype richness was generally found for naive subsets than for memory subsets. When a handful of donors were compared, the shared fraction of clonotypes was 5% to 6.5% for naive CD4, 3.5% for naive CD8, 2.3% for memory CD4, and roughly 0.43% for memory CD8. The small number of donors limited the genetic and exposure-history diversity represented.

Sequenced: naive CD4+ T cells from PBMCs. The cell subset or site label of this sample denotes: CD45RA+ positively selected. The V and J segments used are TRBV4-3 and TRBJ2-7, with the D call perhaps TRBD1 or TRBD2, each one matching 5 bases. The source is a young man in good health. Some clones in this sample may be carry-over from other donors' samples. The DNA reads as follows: TGCGCCAGCAGCCAAGATAAGGGGAGCTACGAGCAGTACTTC. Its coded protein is CASSQDKGSYEQYF.